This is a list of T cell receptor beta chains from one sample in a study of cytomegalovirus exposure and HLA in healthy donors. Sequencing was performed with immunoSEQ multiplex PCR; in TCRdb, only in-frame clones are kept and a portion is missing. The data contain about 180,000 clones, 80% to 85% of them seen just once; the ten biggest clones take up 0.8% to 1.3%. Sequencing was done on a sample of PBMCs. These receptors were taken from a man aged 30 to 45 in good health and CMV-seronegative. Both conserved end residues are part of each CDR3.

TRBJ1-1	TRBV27	CASSPGQGSNTEAFF
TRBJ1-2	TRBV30	CAWSVIAAGNYGYTF
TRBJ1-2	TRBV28	CASFQAHGYTF
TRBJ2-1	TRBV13	CASSPGTSGGVEQFF
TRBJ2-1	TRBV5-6	CASSLTGANLYNEQFF
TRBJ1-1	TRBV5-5	CASSLKGTGGPNTEAFF
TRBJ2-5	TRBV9	CASSAHGGETQYF
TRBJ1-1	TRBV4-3	CASSQDGDGITEAFF
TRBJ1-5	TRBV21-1	CASSLQGVDQPQHF
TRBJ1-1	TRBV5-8	CASSPGTGRDTEAFF
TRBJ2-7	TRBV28	CASSGIIAGGLDVYEQYF
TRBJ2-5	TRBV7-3	CASSLRGGAQETQYF
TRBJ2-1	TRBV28	CASSLGGGDEQFF
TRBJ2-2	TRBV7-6	CASSLRGTGELFF
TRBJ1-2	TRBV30	CAWSFDRFGNYGYTF
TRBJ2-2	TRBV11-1	CASSRTSGGAPGELFF
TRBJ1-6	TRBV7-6	CASSLGNRALGSPLHF
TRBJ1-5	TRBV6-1	CAIARVFGNQPQHF
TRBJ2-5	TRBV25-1	CASSSPGTGIAYF
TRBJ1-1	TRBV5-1	CASSLYFDTEAFF
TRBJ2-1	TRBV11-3	CASSSGQGGPGEQFF
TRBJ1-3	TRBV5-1	CASSLDRADGNTIYF
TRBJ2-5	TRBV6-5	CASSYSWEAETQYF
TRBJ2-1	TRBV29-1	CSANSGSSYNEQFF
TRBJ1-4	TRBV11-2	CASSYRGTTNERLFF
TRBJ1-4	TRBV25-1	CASSPSQRNEKLFF
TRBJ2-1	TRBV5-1	CASSLGWANNEQFF
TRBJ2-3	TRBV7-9	CASRQTGETDTQYF
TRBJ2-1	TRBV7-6	CASSLTRQIYNEQFF